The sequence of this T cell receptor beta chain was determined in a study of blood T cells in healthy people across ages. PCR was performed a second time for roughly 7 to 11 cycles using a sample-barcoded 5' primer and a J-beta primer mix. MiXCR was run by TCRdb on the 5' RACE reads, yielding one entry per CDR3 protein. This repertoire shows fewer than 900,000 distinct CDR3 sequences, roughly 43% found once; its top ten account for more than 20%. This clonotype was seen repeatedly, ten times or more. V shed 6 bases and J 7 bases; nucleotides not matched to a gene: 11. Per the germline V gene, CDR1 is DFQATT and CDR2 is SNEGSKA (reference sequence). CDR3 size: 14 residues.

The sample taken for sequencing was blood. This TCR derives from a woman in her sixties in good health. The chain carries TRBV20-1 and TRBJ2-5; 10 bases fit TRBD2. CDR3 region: CSAGAGGPVLTQYF. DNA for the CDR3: TGCAGTGCGGGAGCGGGAGGGCCAGTACTGACCCAGTACTTC.